Following are 32 T cell receptor beta chains from one sample sequenced in a study of T-cell reconstitution after alpha-beta-depleted transplantation in children. Preparation of the TCRbeta library used unique molecular identifiers. TCRdb redid the calling of the PCR reads with MiXCR, one entry per CDR3 protein. The sample lists fewer than 500,000 distinct CDR3 sequences, about 45% seen once, with roughly a quarter in the top ten. The sequencing here drew on PBMCs, taken before TCRalphabeta/CD19-depleted stem cell transplant. The receptor source for this set is a girl aged 2 to 10 with aplastic anemia, due to receive a stem cell transplant.

A few counts support this clonotype. This chain uses TRBV20-1 with TRBJ2-1; possible D gene TRBD1, 5 bases. This CDR3 has 14 residues. Trimming shortened V by 0 bases and J by 6 bases, and 12 bases separated the two germline ends. CDR1 and CDR2 (germline): DFQATT, SNEGSKA (reference sequence). CDR3 sequence reads: CSARDLGPTNEQFF. In DNA form, the CDR3 reads TGCAGTGCTAGAGATTTGGGGCCGACCAATGAGCAGTTCTTC.

The V call is TRBV5-6, the J call TRBJ1-1, with TRBD1 matching over 7 bases. Germline V gene lookup returns CDR1 SGHDT and CDR2 YYEEEE. J gave up 5 bases and V 1 base, and 5 bases lay outside the gene matches. The CDR3 loop spans 14 amino acids. The CDR3, as DNA: TGTGCCAGCAGCTTGAGGGGGCGAAGGACTGAAGCTTTCTTT. Its translation: CASSLRGRRTEAFF.

To note about this clonotype: One end of the junction varies from germline; a read error may be responsible. The rearrangement links TRBV5-1 to TRBJ2-2; TRBD1 matches at 7 bases. CDR1 and CDR2 (germline): SGHRS, YFSETQ. This CDR3 is 16 amino acids long. In DNA form, the CDR3 reads TGCGCCAGCAGCTTGCGGGACAGTCCGGGGACCGGGGACCTGTTTTTT. It translates to CASSLRDSPGTGDLFF.

This rearrangement joins TRBV29-1 to TRBJ1-4; D gene ambiguous. Germline values: CDR1 SQVTM, CDR2 ANQGSEA. With 7 bases removed from V and 3 bases from J, the gap between germline ends came to 12 bases. This CDR3 is built from 13 residues. The CDR3 DNA sequence: TGCAGCGCCGCCCTGCGATCTAATGAAAAACTGTTTTTT. Translation: CSAALRSNEKLFF.

The chain carries TRBV20-1 and TRBJ2-3; 9 bases are shared with TRBD1. CDR1 DFQATT and CDR2 SNEGSKA come from the germline V gene (reference sequence). This CDR3 is 15 amino acids long. V trimming: 6 bases; J trimming: 4 bases; junction bases outside the gene matches: 11. CDR3 nucleotide sequence: TGCAGTGCCAGGGACGGGACAGGGAAGGCAGATACGCAGTATTTT. Amino acid sequence: CSARDGTGKADTQYF.

This chain links TRBV29-1 with TRBJ1-2; a possible D gene is TRBD1 (5 bases). The CDR3 is made up of 13 amino acids. Per germline, CDR1 SQVTM and CDR2 ANQGSEA. V lost 4 bases and J 3 bases, leaving 12 bases between the germline ends. CDR3 nucleotides: TGCAGCGTTGTCGGAGGGACTGACTATGGCTACACCTTC. Protein product: CSVVGGTDYGYTF.

This clonotype was counted at least ten times. The chain joins TRBV11-2 to TRBJ2-7, with D perhaps TRBD1 (6 bases). Trimming took off 0 bases at V and 2 bases at J, with 8 bases between the two ends. In germline, CDR1 is SGHAT, CDR2 FQNNGV. The CDR3 is made up of 14 amino acids. In DNA, the CDR3 is TGTGCCAGCAGCTTAGACGCAGGGGCCTACGAGCAGTACTTC. Protein: CASSLDAGAYEQYF.

This clonotype showed up many times. The V and J genes are TRBV2 and TRBJ2-3, with TRBD2 as a possible D gene (5 bases). V was trimmed by 6 bases and J by 6 bases, leaving 13 bases between them. The CDR3 extends over 13 amino acids. The germline CDR1 and CDR2 sequences are SNHLY and FYNNEI. This CDR3 is CASRLRARDTQYF. The CDR3 DNA follows: TGTGCCAGCAGACTGAGGGCACGGGATACGCAGTATTTT.

The chain joins TRBV11-3 to TRBJ2-5; D may be TRBD2 (8 bases). Germline CDR1 reads SGHNT; CDR2 reads YENEEA. The germline V and J ends were trimmed by 5 bases and 4 bases, with 17 bases remaining between them. The CDR3 loop spans 15 amino acids. The CDR3 region has the DNA TGTGCCAGCAGCCCGGGAGGGACAGACTCAGAGACCCAGTACTTC. This translates into CASSPGGTDSETQYF.

This chain uses TRBV4-1 with TRBJ2-3, with 11 nucleotides matching TRBD2. Germline CDR1 MGHRA, CDR2 YSYEKL. This CDR3 region has 15 residues. Trimming cost V 2 bases and J 7 bases; bases outside gene matches: 5. The CDR3 DNA follows: TGCGCCAGCAGCCAATTTAGCGGGAGGGAGTATACGCAGTATTTT. As protein: CASSQFSGREYTQYF.

The gene calls are TRBV12-3 or TRBV12-4 and TRBJ2-5, with a possible D match to TRBD1 (5 bases). V dropped 6 bases and J dropped 5 bases, with 13 bases sitting between them. CDR3 length: 13 residues. The CDR3 loop is CASSPQGVETQYF. As DNA, the CDR3 is TGTGCCAGCAGCCCTCAGGGCGTCGAGACCCAGTACTTC.

The V call is TRBV6-1, the J call TRBJ1-5; 10 bases map to TRBD1. Germline loops: CDR1 MNHNS, CDR2 SASEGT. V was pared by 5 bases and J by 0 bases, with 7 bases of the junction left unmatched. The CDR3 runs 17 residues. CDR3 protein: CASSRRGQGRSNQPQHF. DNA for the CDR3: TGTGCCAGCAGTCGCCGGGGACAGGGGCGTAGCAATCAGCCCCAGCATTTT.

The V call is TRBV7-8, the J call TRBJ2-5; D is ambiguous. The V end was cut by 4 bases, the J end by 4 bases, with 16 bases between. The CDR3 runs 15 residues. CDR1 is SGHVS and CDR2 is FQNEAQ in the germline V gene. The CDR3 region has the DNA TGTGCCAGCAGCTCGTCGGGCCTAAGTCGAGAGACCCAGTACTTC. The encoded protein is CASSSSGLSRETQYF.

This clonotype is a singleton in its sample. The J gene is TRBJ2-1, the V gene TRBV7-2; possible D gene TRBD2, 6 bases. Per the germline V gene, CDR1 is SGHTA and CDR2 is FQGNSA. Trimming shortened V by 1 base and J by 0 bases, and 10 bases separated the two germline ends. The CDR3 consists of 16 residues. The CDR3 bases are TGTGCCAGCAGCTTAGTTGCGGGGCACTCCTACAATGAGCAGTTCTTC. Translation: CASSLVAGHSYNEQFF.

The chain recombines TRBV19 with TRBJ2-1; 10 bases align to TRBD2. The CDR3 contains 15 residues. With 6 bases clipped from V and 8 bases from J, the junction kept 10 bases outside the gene matches. Per the germline V gene, CDR1 is LNHDA and CDR2 is SQIVND (reference sequence). CDR3 residues: CASRMGLARIYEQFF. CDR3 in DNA: TGTGCCAGTAGGATGGGACTAGCGAGAATATATGAGCAGTTCTTC.

This clonotype was picked up many times. This rearrangement joins TRBV18 to TRBJ2-7; possible D gene TRBD1, 5 bases. CDR1 and CDR2 (germline): KGHSH, LQKENI. The V and J ends lost 3 bases and 3 bases respectively, with 15 bases between them. The CDR3 contains 15 residues. The CDR3 here is CASSPPGQGYYEQYF. The DNA of the CDR3 is TGTGCCAGCTCACCCCCCGGGCAGGGTTACTACGAGCAGTACTTC.

The chain recombines TRBV29-1 with TRBJ2-5; unclear D gene. CDR1 and CDR2 (germline): SQVTM, ANQGSEA. V lost 6 bases and J lost 3, with 8 bases in between. CDR3 length: 11 amino acids. CDR3 sequence: CSVATKETQYF. The CDR3 DNA sequence: TGCAGCGTCGCAACTAAAGAGACCCAGTACTTC.

This clonotype was observed at least ten times. J is TRBJ2-1 and V is TRBV12-3 or TRBV12-4, with 9 bases identical to TRBD2. The trim removed 8 bases at V and 8 bases at J, leaving 19 bases unmatched. The CDR3 is 17 amino acids. The CDR3 DNA sequence: TGTGCCAGCGTATTACCGGGACTAGCCTTGGGTGGGGATGAGCAGTTCTTC. This sequence encodes CASVLPGLALGGDEQFF.

The rearrangement joins TRBV4-3 to TRBJ2-7, with a tentative D call TRBD2 (5 bases). This CDR3 comprises 14 residues. V shed 0 bases and J shed 6 bases, with 12 bases lying between them. CDR1 is LGHNA and CDR2 is YSLEER in the germline V gene. CDR3 DNA sequence: TGCGCCAGCAGCCAAGATAGCGTCTCGCTCGAGCAGTACTTC. Translation: CASSQDSVSLEQYF.

V and J are TRBV10-3 and TRBJ2-1, with 16 bases fitting TRBD2. Germline V gene sequence: CDR1 ENHRY, CDR2 SYGVKD. CDR3 length: 16 residues. Germline trimming cut 4 bases from V and 10 bases from J; bases unmatched to any gene: 7. CDR3 coding DNA: TGTGCCATCAGTGTCGGGACTAGCGGGAGGGAAGCGGAGCAGTTCTTC. Its protein product is CAISVGTSGREAEQFF.

The chain employs TRBV2 and TRBJ2-7; possibly TRBD2 for D (5 bases). Trimming left V 6 bases short and J 2 bases short, with 14 bases between. In germline, CDR1 is SNHLY, CDR2 FYNNEI. This CDR3 has 14 residues. The CDR3 DNA follows: TGTGCCAGCAGGACCAGGAGTAGCGCCTACGAGCAGTACTTC. Its protein product is CASRTRSSAYEQYF.

This clonotype was recorded a few times. This rearrangement joins TRBV7-8 to TRBJ2-1, with D tentatively TRBD2 (7 bases). V gave up 5 bases and J gave up 8 bases, with 13 bases separating them. CDR1 SGHVS and CDR2 FQNEAQ come from the germline V gene. This CDR3 region has 13 residues. The CDR3 DNA is TGTGCCAGCAGCCGGACTAGGGGGGATGAGCAGTTCTTC. This sequence encodes CASSRTRGDEQFF.

This clonotype was observed many times. This rearrangement joins TRBV20-1 to TRBJ2-2, with 12 bases that match TRBD1. Germline V CDR1 and CDR2: DFQATT, SNEGSKA (reference sequence). V shed 7 bases and J 7 bases; nucleotides not matched to a gene: 7. This CDR3 contains 14 residues. The CDR3 loop reads CSVGTGGAIGELFF. The CDR3 region has the DNA TGCAGTGTCGGGACAGGGGGCGCAATCGGGGAGCTGTTTTTT.

A few counts support this clonotype. Possible read error: a much larger clone is one base away. This sequence joins TRBV20-1 and TRBJ2-1, with 12 bases lining up with TRBD2. Germline lookup yields CDR1 DFQATT and CDR2 SNEGSKA (reference sequence). The CDR3 spans 17 residues. CDR3 nucleotides: TGCTGTGCTAGAGGCCTAGCGGGAGGGTCCTCCTACAATGAGCAGTTCTTC. It specifies CCARGLAGGSSYNEQFF.

The chain combines TRBV5-5 with TRBJ1-1; 7 nucleotides align to TRBD1. In germline, CDR1 is SGHKS, CDR2 YYEKEE (reference sequence). This CDR3 is built from 17 residues. The V segment lost 4 bases and the J segment 0 bases; nucleotides outside the gene matches: 12. This CDR3 reads CASSVYRGRGMNTEAFF. CDR3 in DNA: TGTGCCAGCAGCGTCTACAGGGGAAGGGGTATGAACACTGAAGCTTTCTTT.

The CDR3 DNA reads as TGCGCCAGCAGCCAAGGGTCTAGCGGGAGCTACAATGAGCAGTTCTTC. It encodes CASSQGSSGSYNEQFF. The chain carries TRBV4-3 and TRBJ2-1; 10 bases map to TRBD2. Germline loops: CDR1 LGHNA, CDR2 YSLEER. The CDR3 runs to 16 residues. V lost 1 base, J lost 3 bases, and 3 bases stayed unmatched.

This clonotype has a count of ten or more. The CDR3 DNA reads TGTGCCACCAGCAGGGGGGTTTGGTACGAGCAGTACTTC. It is translated as CATSRGVWYEQYF. The chain joins TRBV15 to TRBJ2-7; D tentatively reads TRBD1 or TRBD2 (5 bases each). This CDR3 comprises 13 residues. Trimming cost V 3 bases and J 4 bases, with 10 bases left between them. Germline V gene data show CDR1 as LNHNV and CDR2 as YYDKDF (reference sequence).

This chain links TRBV20-1 with TRBJ2-1; 8 bases align to TRBD1. Losses at the gene ends were 6 bases for V and 10 bases for J; bases not matched to a gene: 17. Germline assignment: CDR1 DFQATT and CDR2 SNEGSKA (reference sequence). The CDR3 consists of 15 residues. CDR3 in amino acids: CSASRGPTAKVEQFF. The DNA of the CDR3 is TGCAGTGCGTCCAGGGGGCCCACCGCTAAAGTGGAGCAGTTCTTC.

The rearrangement joins TRBV28 to TRBJ2-1, with 7 nucleotides matching TRBD2. J lost 4 bases, V lost 7 bases, and 10 bases had no gene match. Per germline, CDR1 MDHEN and CDR2 SYDVKM. This CDR3 is 15 amino acids long. This chain's CDR3 is CASIPSRGNYNEQFF. CDR3 DNA: TGTGCCAGCATCCCTTCGCGGGGGAATTACAATGAGCAGTTCTTC.

This clonotype was recorded at least ten times. One junction end does not reproduce the germline sequence, and a read error may be involved. The chain combines TRBV5-1 with TRBJ1-1; maybe TRBD1 (5 bases). CDR1 is SGHRS and CDR2 is YFSETQ in the germline V gene. The CDR3 contains 14 residues. The CDR3 region is CASGLGPMNTEAFF. The CDR3 nucleotides are TGCGCCAGCGGCTTGGGACCCATGAACACTGAAGCTTTCTTT.

This clonotype appeared many times. The V and J genes are TRBV7-2 and TRBJ2-1; D gene uncertain. Germline assignment: CDR1 SGHTA and CDR2 FQGNSA. The V end was cut by 5 bases, the J end by 8 bases, with 13 bases between. This CDR3 is 13 amino acids long. CDR3 bases: TGTGCCAGCAGCCTCCGGACCCCCGATGAGCAGTTCTTC. It encodes CASSLRTPDEQFF.

The rearrangement uses TRBV5-1 and TRBJ1-2, with TRBD1 matching over 10 bases. There are 16 residues in the CDR3. Germline assignment: CDR1 SGHRS and CDR2 YFSETQ. V lost 1 base to trimming and J lost 3 bases; unmatched junction nucleotides: 6. The CDR3, as DNA: TGCGCCAGCAGCTTGAAGCGGACAGGGGGGTACTATGGCTACACCTTC. It codes for CASSLKRTGGYYGYTF.